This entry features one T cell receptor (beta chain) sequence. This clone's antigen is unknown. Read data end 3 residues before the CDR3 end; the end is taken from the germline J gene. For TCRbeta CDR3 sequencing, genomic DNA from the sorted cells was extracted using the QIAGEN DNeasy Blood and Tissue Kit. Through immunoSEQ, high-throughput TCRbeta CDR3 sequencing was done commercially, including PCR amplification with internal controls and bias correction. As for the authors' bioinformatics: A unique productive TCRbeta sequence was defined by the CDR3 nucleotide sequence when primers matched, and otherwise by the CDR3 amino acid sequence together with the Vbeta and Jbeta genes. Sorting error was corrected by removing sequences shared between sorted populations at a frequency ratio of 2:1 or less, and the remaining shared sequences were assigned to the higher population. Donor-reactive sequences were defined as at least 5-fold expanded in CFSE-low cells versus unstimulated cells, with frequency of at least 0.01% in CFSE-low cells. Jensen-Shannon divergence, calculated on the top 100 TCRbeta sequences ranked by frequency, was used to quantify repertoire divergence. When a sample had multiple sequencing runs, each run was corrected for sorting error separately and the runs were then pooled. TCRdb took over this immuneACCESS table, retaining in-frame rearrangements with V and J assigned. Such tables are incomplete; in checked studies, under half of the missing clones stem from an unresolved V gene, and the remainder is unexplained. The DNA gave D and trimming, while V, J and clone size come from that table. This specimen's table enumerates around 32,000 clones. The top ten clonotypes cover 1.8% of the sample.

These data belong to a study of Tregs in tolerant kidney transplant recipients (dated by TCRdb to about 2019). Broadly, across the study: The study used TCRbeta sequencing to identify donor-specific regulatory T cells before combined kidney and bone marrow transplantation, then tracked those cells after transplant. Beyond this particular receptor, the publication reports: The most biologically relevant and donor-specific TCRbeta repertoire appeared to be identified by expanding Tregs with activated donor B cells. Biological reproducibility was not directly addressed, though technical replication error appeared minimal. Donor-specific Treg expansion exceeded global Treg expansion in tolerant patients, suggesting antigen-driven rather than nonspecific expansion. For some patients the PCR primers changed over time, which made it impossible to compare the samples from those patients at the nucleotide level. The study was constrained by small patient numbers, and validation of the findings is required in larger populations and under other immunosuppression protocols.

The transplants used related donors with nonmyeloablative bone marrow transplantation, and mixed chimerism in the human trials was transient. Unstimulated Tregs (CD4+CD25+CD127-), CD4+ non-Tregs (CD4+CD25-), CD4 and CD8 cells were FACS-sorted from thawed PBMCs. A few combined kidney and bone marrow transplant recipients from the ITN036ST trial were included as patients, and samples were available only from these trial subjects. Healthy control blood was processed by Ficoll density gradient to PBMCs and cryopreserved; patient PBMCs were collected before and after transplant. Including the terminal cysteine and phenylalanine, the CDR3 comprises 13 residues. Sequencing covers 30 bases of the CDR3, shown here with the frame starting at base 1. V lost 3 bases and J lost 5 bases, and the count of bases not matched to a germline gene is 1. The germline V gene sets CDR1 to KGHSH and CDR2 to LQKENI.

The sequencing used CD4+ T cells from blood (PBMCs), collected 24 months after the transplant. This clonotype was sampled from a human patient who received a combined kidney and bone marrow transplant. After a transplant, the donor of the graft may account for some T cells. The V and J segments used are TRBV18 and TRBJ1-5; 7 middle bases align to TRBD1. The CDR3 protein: CASSPQGDQPQHF. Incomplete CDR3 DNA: TGTGCCAGCTCACCGCAGGGGGATCAGCCC.